The 28 T cell receptor beta chains listed next were all sequenced from one sample in a study of T cell responses to AZD1222 COVID-19 vaccine. Sequenced by immunoSEQ multiplex PCR; TCRdb stores in-frame clones only, minus some. Among roughly 86,000 clones listed, roughly 85% were seen once. The input for sequencing was peripheral blood, taken 28 days after the second AZD1222 dose. The source of these receptors is an adult who received the AZD1222 COVID-19 vaccine.

The V and J genes are TRBV9 and TRBJ1-5; D possibly corresponds to TRBD1 (5 bases). CDR1 is SGDLS and CDR2 is YYNGEE in the germline V gene. V was clipped by 4 bases and J by 2 bases, with 13 bases between them. The CDR3 is 15 residues long. The CDR3 bases are TGTGCCAGCAGCCCCGGGGGACTCCGCAATCAGCCCCAGCATTTT. This encodes CASSPGGLRNQPQHF.

This clone is judged large (0.1 to 1%). The rearrangement links TRBV5-4 to TRBJ1-2; tentatively, D is TRBD1 (5 bases). V shed 4 bases and J shed 3 bases, with 16 bases lying between them. This CDR3 is 15 amino acids long. CDR1 and CDR2 (germline): SGHNT, YYREEE (reference sequence). The DNA of the CDR3 is TGTGCCAGCAGCCGGAGGGGAGTCGGGGACTATGGCTACACCTTC. Its protein product is CASSRRGVGDYGYTF.

The rearrangement joins TRBV9 to TRBJ2-5; possibly TRBD1 or TRBD2 for D (5 bases each). CDR3 length: 16 amino acids. V lost 0 bases to trimming and J lost 0 bases, with 12 bases between them. Germline V gives CDR1 SGDLS, CDR2 YYNGEE. The CDR3 protein is CASSVALGEYQETQYF. CDR3 coding DNA: TGTGCCAGCAGCGTAGCATTGGGGGAGTACCAAGAGACCCAGTACTTC.

The sample holds a few counts of this clone. This rearrangement joins TRBV7-3 to TRBJ1-5; D is ambiguous. The CDR3 has 15 residues. Germline values: CDR1 SGHTA, CDR2 FQGTGA. Trimming shortened V by 2 bases and J by 2 bases, and 10 bases separated the two germline ends. Here the CDR3 reads CASSLDGNGNQPQHF. The CDR3 region has the DNA TGTGCCAGCAGCTTAGACGGAAACGGCAATCAGCCCCAGCATTTT.

The chain is built from TRBV2 and TRBJ1-1; D is unresolved. The ends were cut back, 4 bases at V and 1 base at J, with 4 bases in the middle. The CDR3 covers 12 residues. The germline V gene has CDR1 SNHLY and CDR2 FYNNEI. As DNA, the CDR3 is TGTGCCAGCAGTGCGGGGAACACTGAAGCTTTCTTT. Protein: CASSAGNTEAFF.

CDR3 sequence: CASSPRGTGRPRAFF. As DNA, the CDR3 is TGTGCCAGCAGTCCACGTGGGACAGGGCGGCCTCGAGCTTTCTTT. This chain joins TRBV28 and TRBJ1-1, with TRBD1 matching 9 bases. The CDR3 length is 15 residues. V gave up 5 bases and J gave up 10 bases; unmatched junction bases: 14. Germline V gene sequence: CDR1 MDHEN, CDR2 SYDVKM.

V gene TRBV24-1 combines with J gene TRBJ2-2; a weak D match, TRBD1 (5 bases). CDR1 is KGHDR, CDR2 SFDVKD, per germline. Trimming shortened V by 4 bases and J by 1 base, and 15 bases separated the two germline ends. The CDR3 has 17 amino acids. CDR3 DNA sequence: TGTGCCACCAGTGACACACCCGGCAGGGAGAACACCGGGGAGCTGTTTTTT. Amino acids: CATSDTPGRENTGELFF.

This clone was seen a single time. This chain joins TRBV7-9 and TRBJ2-1, with a possible D match to TRBD2 (6 bases). Trimming removed 5 bases at V and 8 bases at J, with 16 bases between. Germline CDR1 reads SEHNR; CDR2 reads FQNEAQ (reference sequence). The CDR3 is made up of 14 amino acids. The CDR3 loop is CASSPGVGMDEQFF. The CDR3 DNA follows: TGTGCCAGCAGCCCGGGAGTAGGGATGGATGAGCAGTTCTTC.

This clone was found a few times. V is TRBV7-9 and J is TRBJ2-2; no reliable D call. The CDR3 loop spans 14 amino acids. The germline gives CDR1 SEHNR, CDR2 FQNEAQ (reference sequence). The V end lost 1 base, the J end lost 2 bases, and 5 bases lay between the germline ends. CDR3 protein: CASSLGGNTGELFF. The CDR3 nucleotides are TGTGCCAGCAGCTTAGGGGGAAACACCGGGGAGCTGTTTTTT.

The chain links TRBV2 to TRBJ1-5, with TRBD1 matching 8 bases. The V segment lost 5 bases and the J segment 3 bases; nucleotides outside the gene matches: 6. The CDR3 length is 15 residues. Germline CDR1 reads SNHLY; CDR2 reads FYNNEI. The DNA for the CDR3 is TGTGCCAGCAGTTCACAGGGGGTTCCCAATCAGCCCCAGCATTTT. Protein: CASSSQGVPNQPQHF.

The gene calls are TRBV6-2 or TRBV6-3 and TRBJ1-1; D might be TRBD1 (6 bases). CDR3 size: 12 residues. Germline-derived CDR1 and CDR2 are MNHEY and SVGEGT. Trimming shortened V by 6 bases and J by 10 bases, and 15 bases separated the two germline ends. The CDR3 loop reads CASSSTGLVAFF. The CDR3 region has the DNA TGTGCCAGCAGCTCCACAGGGTTAGTAGCTTTCTTT.

The rearrangement joins TRBV6-5 to TRBJ1-2, with D maybe TRBD1 (6 bases). The CDR3 has 15 residues. The V end was cut by 5 bases, the J end by 4 bases, with 17 bases between. The germline V gene encodes CDR1 MNHEY and CDR2 SVGAGI. CDR3 sequence (DNA): TGTGCCAGCAGTACCGGACAGAGCTACCCCTATGGCTACACCTTC. It codes for CASSTGQSYPYGYTF.

This chain uses TRBV7-3 with TRBJ2-1; D may match TRBD1 or TRBD2 (5 bases each). The CDR3 consists of 20 residues. Germline V gene lookup returns CDR1 SGHTA and CDR2 FQGTGA. V lost 5 bases and J lost 0, with 26 bases in between. The CDR3 DNA sequence: TGTGCCAGCAGCCTTGGGACCCCTGGTACTAAGCGGAGCTCCTACAATGAGCAGTTCTTC. It codes for CASSLGTPGTKRSSYNEQFF. Full variable domain (missing parts from reference TRBV7-3 and TRBJ2-1): GAGVSQTPSNKVTEKGKYVELRCDPISGHTALYWYRQSLGQGPEFLIYFQGTGAADDSGLPNDRFFAVRPEGSVSTLKIQRTERGDSAVYLCASSLGTPGTKRSSYNEQFFGPGTRLTVL.

This rearrangement joins TRBV5-1 to TRBJ2-3; 8 nucleotides line up with TRBD2. This CDR3 spans 17 amino acids. Trimming at V came to 5 bases and at J to 0 bases, leaving 11 bases not matched to a gene. In germline, CDR1 is SGHRS, CDR2 YFSETQ. CDR3 DNA: TGCGCCAGCAGTGCGGGGGGTCCTTACATGAGCACAGATACGCAGTATTTT. Its protein is CASSAGGPYMSTDTQYF.

The chain is built from TRBV6-1 and TRBJ1-2; 8 bases match TRBD1. The ends lost 3 bases at V and 8 bases at J; junction bases unmatched: 5. The CDR3 is 13 amino acids. Germline CDR1 and CDR2: MNHNS and SASEGT. In nucleotides, the CDR3 is TGTGCCAGCAGTGACGGACAGGGTTCCGGCTACACCTTC. It yields the protein CASSDGQGSGYTF.

The chain recombines TRBV11-2 with TRBJ1-3, with no clear D. CDR1 is SGHAT and CDR2 is FQNNGV in the germline V gene. The V end lost 0 bases, the J end lost 4 bases, and 7 bases lay between the germline ends. CDR3 length equals 14 residues. The CDR3 nucleotides read TGTGCCAGCAGCTTAGATCTTGTGGGAAACACCATATATTTT. This translates into CASSLDLVGNTIYF.

V gene TRBV11-3 combines with J gene TRBJ2-7, with D perhaps matching TRBD1 or TRBD2 (7 bases each). CDR3 size: 15 residues. With 1 base removed from V and 8 bases from J, the gap between germline ends came to 18 bases. Germline V gene sequence: CDR1 SGHNT, CDR2 YENEEA. CDR3 protein: CASSLGGGQSSQQYF. The CDR3 DNA follows: TGTGCCAGCAGCTTAGGCGGGGGACAGAGCTCTCAGCAGTACTTC.

V gene TRBV4-2 combines with J gene TRBJ2-7; 11 bases align to TRBD2. The CDR3 covers 17 residues. J lost 0 bases, V lost 1 base, and 5 bases had no gene match. The germline gives CDR1 LGHNA, CDR2 YNFKEQ. The CDR3 loop reads CASSQASGGPSSYEQYF. The CDR3 coding sequence is TGTGCCAGCAGCCAAGCTAGCGGGGGGCCGAGCTCCTACGAGCAGTACTTC.

The chain has TRBV18 and TRBJ2-4; D is uncertain. The CDR3 runs to 12 residues. The V gene's germline CDR1 is KGHSH and CDR2 LQKENI. With 6 bases removed from V and 8 bases from J, the gap between germline ends came to 11 bases. The CDR3 protein is CASSAGRDIQYF. CDR3 coding DNA: TGTGCCAGCTCGGCCGGACGAGACATTCAGTACTTC.

The gene calls are TRBV3-1 (or the pseudogene TRBV3-2) and TRBJ2-3; D remains ambiguous. CDR3 size: 13 residues. With 4 bases removed from V and 1 base from J, the gap between germline ends came to 6 bases. Per the germline V gene, CDR1 is LGHDT and CDR2 is YNNKEL (reference sequence). In nucleotides, the CDR3 is TGTGCCAGCAGCCGTCAGGGCACAGATACGCAGTATTTT. Residues: CASSRQGTDTQYF.

This sequence joins TRBV19 and TRBJ1-2; no clear D. Trimming shortened V by 1 base and J by 7 bases, and 10 bases separated the two germline ends. CDR3 size: 13 residues. The germline gives CDR1 LNHDA, CDR2 SQIVND (reference sequence). DNA of the CDR3: TGTGCCAGTAGTATAGCCCCCCTATTTGGCTACACCTTC. Protein sequence: CASSIAPLFGYTF.

This clone is a singleton in its sample. The J gene is TRBJ1-3, the V gene TRBV19; D is undetermined. Germline V gives CDR1 LNHDA, CDR2 SQIVND (reference sequence). Trimming took 11 bases from V and 0 from J, leaving 14 bases between them. The CDR3 spans 14 residues. The CDR3 reads CASGGRYSGNTIYF. CDR3 nucleotides: TGTGCCTCGGGTGGGCGTTACTCTGGAAACACCATATATTTT.

V is TRBV27 and J is TRBJ2-7; TRBD1 matches at 9 bases. V was clipped by 6 bases and J by 0 bases; unmatched bases: 6. CDR1 and CDR2 from the germline V gene are MNHEY and SMNVEV (reference sequence). This CDR3 is built from 15 residues. The chain's CDR3 is CASRSGTGFSYEQYF. The CDR3 bases are TGTGCCAGCAGATCCGGGACAGGGTTCTCCTACGAGCAGTACTTC.

J is TRBJ1-2 and V is TRBV6-5; 7 nucleotides agree with TRBD1. CDR1 and CDR2 from the germline V gene are MNHEY and SVGAGI. This CDR3 has 14 amino acids. V trimming: 6 bases; J trimming: 6 bases; junction bases outside the gene matches: 10. The CDR3 region is CASSPNDRVDGYTF. Here the CDR3 DNA reads TGTGCCAGCAGCCCCAACGACAGGGTTGATGGCTACACCTTC.

This clone was counted a few times. This rearrangement joins TRBV9 to TRBJ2-1; D is unresolved. CDR3 length: 17 residues. V gave up 0 bases and J gave up 0 bases, with 13 bases separating them. Looked up from germline, CDR1 is SGDLS and CDR2 is YYNGEE. Written as DNA, the CDR3 is TGTGCCAGCAGCGTAGCTTCCCACCCTGGCTCCTACAATGAGCAGTTCTTC. This sequence encodes CASSVASHPGSYNEQFF. The full variable domain, with the rest looked up from reference TRBV9 and TRBJ2-1, is DSGVTQTPKHLITATGQRVTLRCSPRSGDLSVYWYQQSLDQGLQFLIQYYNGEERAKGNILERFSAQQFPDLHSELNLSSLELGDSALYFCASSVASHPGSYNEQFFGPGTRLTVL.

The gene calls are TRBV27 and TRBJ2-3; D gene ambiguous. The V end lost 2 bases, the J end lost 1 base, and 10 bases lay between the germline ends. Germline V gene sequence: CDR1 MNHEY, CDR2 SMNVEV (reference sequence). This CDR3 is built from 15 residues. The CDR3 here is CASSLTPTGTDTQYF. The CDR3 nucleotides are TGTGCCAGCAGTTTAACCCCAACTGGCACAGATACGCAGTATTTT.

The chain employs TRBV30 and TRBJ2-7; TRBD1 aligns across 10 bases. With V trimmed by 5 bases and J by 6 bases, 13 bases remained unmatched. This CDR3 has 15 amino acids. The germline V gene encodes CDR1 GTSNPN and CDR2 SVGIG (reference sequence). The CDR3 is CAWGLTGGVSLEQYF. The CDR3 DNA reads as TGTGCCTGGGGACTGACAGGGGGCGTATCTCTCGAGCAGTACTTC.

J is TRBJ1-2 and V is TRBV6-6, with 11 positions matching TRBD1. After removal of 10 bases from V and 10 bases from J, the junction contained 5 bases not matched to a gene. The CDR3 is made up of 11 amino acids. Germline loops: CDR1 MNHNY, CDR2 SVGAGI (reference sequence). The chain's CDR3 is CATGTGGSYTF. The CDR3 coding sequence is TGTGCCACGGGGACAGGGGGTTCCTACACCTTC.